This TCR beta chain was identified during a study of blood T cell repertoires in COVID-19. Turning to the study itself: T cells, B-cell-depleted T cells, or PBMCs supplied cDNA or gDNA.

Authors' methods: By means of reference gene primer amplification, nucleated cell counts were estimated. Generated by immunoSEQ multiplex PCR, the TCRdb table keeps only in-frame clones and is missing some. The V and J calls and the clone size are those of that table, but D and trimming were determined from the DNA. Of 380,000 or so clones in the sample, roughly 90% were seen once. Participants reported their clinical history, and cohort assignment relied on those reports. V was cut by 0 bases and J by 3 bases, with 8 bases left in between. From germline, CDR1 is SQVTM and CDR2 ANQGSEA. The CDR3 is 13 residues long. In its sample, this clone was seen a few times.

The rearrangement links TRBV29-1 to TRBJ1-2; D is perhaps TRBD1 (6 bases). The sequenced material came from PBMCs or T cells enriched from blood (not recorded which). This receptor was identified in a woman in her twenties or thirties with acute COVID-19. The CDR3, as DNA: TGCAGCGTTGAAGAACAGGGATACTATGGCTACACCTTC. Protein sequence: CSVEEQGYYGYTF.